This entry describes one TCR beta chain. CDR1 is SGHKS, CDR2 YYEKEE, per germline (reference sequence). V was shortened by 7 bases and J by 0 bases, with 16 bases between the two germline ends. This CDR3 has 15 amino acids. The entry originates in a study of blood T cell repertoires in COVID-19. Background on the study: Italy, Spain and the United States were the sources of the convalescent and acute COVID-19 samples. Sources were T cells, B-cell-depleted T cells, or PBMCs; the material itself was cDNA or gDNA.

As processed by the authors: Using reference gene primer amplification, nucleated cell counts were estimated. Libraries were prepared by immunoSEQ multiplex PCR; TCRdb keeps only in-frame clonotypes and omits some of them. The D gene and trimming were derived from the DNA, and the V and J assignments and clone size from that table. Of some 80,000 clones in the sample, around nine tenths are singletons; the top ten hold roughly 0.78%. The chain recombines TRBV5-5 with TRBJ2-5, with D possibly TRBD1 on 6 matching bases. Sequencing input: peripheral blood. This TCR derives from a woman of 80 years or more with acute or convalescent COVID-19. The CDR3 region is CASAYRDIYQETQYF. The CDR3 DNA reads as TGTGCCAGCGCGTACCGGGACATATACCAAGAGACCCAGTACTTC. Drawing the rest from reference TRBV5-5 and TRBJ2-5, the complete variable domain is DAGVTQSPTHLIKTRGQQVTLRCSPISGHKSVSWYQQVLGQGPQFIFQYYEKEERGRGNFPDRFSARQFPNYSSELNVNALLLGDSALYLCASAYRDIYQETQYFGPGTRLLVL.